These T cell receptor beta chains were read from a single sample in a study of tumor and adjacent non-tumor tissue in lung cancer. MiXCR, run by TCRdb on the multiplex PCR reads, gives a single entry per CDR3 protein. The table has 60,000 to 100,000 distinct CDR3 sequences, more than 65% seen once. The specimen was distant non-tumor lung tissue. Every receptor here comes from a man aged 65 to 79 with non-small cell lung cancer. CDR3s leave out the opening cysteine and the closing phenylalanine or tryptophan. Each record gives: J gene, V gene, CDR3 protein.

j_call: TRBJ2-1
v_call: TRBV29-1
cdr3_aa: SVEWGNEQF

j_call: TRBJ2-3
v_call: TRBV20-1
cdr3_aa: SARLAWGPQRADTQY

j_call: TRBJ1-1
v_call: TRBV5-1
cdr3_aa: ASSPALNTEAF

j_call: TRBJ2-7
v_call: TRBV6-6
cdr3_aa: ASSYDRNRNYEQY

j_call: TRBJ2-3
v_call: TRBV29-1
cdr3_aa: RLLPYVTWGDTDMQY

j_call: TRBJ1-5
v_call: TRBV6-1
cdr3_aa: ARSEGWAMDQPQH

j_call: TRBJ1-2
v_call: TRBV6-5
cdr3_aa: ASSNRGDNYGYT

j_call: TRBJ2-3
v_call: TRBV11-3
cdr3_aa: ASSPLSSTDTRY

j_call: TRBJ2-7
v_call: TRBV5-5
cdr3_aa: ASSLAGTIAYEVY

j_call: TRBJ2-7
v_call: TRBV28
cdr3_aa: ASSFLRESAEQY

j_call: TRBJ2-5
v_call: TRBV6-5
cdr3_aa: ASSHRVGGQETQH

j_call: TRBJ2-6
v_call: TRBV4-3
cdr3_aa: TSSPSQGSGTNVLT

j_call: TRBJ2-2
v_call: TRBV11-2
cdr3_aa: ASCLVGAGVAGELF

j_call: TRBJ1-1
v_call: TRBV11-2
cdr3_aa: ASSLRRQSKNTEAF

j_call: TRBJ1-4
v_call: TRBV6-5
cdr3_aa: DCSYSSATGGEKLF

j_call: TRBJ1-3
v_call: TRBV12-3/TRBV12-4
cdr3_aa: ASSRPGAGISSGNTIY